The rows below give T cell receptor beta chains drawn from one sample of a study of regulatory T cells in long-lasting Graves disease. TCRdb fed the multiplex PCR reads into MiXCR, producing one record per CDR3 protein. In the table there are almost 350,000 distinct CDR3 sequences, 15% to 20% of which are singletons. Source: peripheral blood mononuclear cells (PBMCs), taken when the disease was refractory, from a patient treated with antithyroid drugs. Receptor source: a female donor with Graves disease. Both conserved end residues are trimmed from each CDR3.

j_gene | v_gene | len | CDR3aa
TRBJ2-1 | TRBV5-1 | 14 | ASSSWTSGKSNEQF
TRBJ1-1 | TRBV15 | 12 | ATSSVGAGTEAF
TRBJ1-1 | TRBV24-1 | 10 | ATSDGDTEAF
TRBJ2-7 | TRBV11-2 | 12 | ASRLLAGRYEQY
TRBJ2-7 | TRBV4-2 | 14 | ASSQDVGGSSYEQY
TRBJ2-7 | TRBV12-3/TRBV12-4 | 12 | ASSWAGGPYEQY
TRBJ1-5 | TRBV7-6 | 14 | ASSRGAGGGGQPQH
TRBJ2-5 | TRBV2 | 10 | ASSDFEETQY
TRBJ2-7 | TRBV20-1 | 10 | SAGGTAYEQY
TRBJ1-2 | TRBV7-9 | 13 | ASSSPTGGGYGYT
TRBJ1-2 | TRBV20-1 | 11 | SASGGVIAGYT
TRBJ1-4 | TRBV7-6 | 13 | ASSPLTGGDEKLF
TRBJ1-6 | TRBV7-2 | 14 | ASRGPGTTYNSPLH
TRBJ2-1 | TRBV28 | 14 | ASSLISLSSYNEQF
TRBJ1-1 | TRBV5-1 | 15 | ASSLDRALLMNTEAF
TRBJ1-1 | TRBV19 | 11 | ASSMGMNTEAF
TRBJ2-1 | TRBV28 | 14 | ASSPIRVGSYNEQF
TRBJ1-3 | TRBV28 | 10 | ASSDSGNTIY
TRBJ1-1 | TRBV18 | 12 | ASSPLTGGTEAF
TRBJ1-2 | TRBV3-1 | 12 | ASTASSRDYGYT
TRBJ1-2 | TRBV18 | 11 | ASSPPTAHGHT
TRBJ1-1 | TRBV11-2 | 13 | ANSLEALMNTEAF
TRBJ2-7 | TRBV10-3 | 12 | ATSLAGGLNEQY
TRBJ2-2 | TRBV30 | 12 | AWRVIGNTGELF
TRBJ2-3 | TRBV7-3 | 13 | ASSPRPGGTDTQY
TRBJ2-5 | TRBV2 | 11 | ASMSSRWETQY
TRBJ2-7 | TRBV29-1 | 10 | SVRQAGYEQY
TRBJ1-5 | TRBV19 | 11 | ASSITVNQPQH
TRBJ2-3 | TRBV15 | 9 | ATSRADTQY
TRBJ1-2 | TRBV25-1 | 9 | ASVDSYGYT
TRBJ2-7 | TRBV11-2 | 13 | ASSLVRGSSYEQY
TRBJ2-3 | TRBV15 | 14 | ATSREGSGVTDTQY
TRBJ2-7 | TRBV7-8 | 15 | ASSLGARVAGSYEQY
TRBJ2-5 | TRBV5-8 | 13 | ASSPQPAGIETQY
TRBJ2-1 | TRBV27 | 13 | ATRDQGRGWNEQF